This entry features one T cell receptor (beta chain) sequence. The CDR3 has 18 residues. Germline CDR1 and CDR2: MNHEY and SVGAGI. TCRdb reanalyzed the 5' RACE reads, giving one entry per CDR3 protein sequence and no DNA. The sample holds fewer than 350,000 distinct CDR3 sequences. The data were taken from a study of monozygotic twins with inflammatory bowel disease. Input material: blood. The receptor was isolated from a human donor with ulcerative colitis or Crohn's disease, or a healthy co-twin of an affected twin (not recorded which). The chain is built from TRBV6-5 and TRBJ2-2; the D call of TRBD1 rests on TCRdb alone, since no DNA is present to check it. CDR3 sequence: CASSSLGERQANTGELFF.